These 2 T cell receptor beta chains came from one sample sequenced in a study of neurological immune-mediated disorders. TCRdb called the 5' RACE reads again in MiXCR, with one record for every CDR3 protein. The table lists over 25,000 distinct CDR3 sequences, roughly 12% of them singletons. Specimen: PBMCs. These receptors came from a man aged 55-75 years in good health.

In its sample, this clonotype was seen many times. The gene calls are TRBV20-1 and TRBJ1-5, with D unresolved. The CDR3 is 12 residues long. V gave up 2 bases and J gave up 4 bases, with 6 bases separating them. The germline V gene encodes CDR1 DFQATT and CDR2 SNEGSKA (reference sequence). Here the CDR3 DNA reads TGCAGTGCTAGACCCAGAAATCAGCCCCAGCATTTT. It yields the protein CSARPRNQPQHF.

The sample holds many counts of this clonotype. The chain recombines TRBV15 with TRBJ2-3; 13 bases line up with TRBD2. The germline V gene encodes CDR1 LNHNV and CDR2 YYDKDF (reference sequence). The CDR3 consists of 17 residues. Germline trimming cut 5 bases from V and 2 bases from J; bases unmatched to any gene: 7. CDR3 loop: CATSARTSGGFTDTQYF. The CDR3 nucleotides read TGTGCCACCAGCGCAAGGACTAGCGGGGGTTTCACAGATACGCAGTATTTT.